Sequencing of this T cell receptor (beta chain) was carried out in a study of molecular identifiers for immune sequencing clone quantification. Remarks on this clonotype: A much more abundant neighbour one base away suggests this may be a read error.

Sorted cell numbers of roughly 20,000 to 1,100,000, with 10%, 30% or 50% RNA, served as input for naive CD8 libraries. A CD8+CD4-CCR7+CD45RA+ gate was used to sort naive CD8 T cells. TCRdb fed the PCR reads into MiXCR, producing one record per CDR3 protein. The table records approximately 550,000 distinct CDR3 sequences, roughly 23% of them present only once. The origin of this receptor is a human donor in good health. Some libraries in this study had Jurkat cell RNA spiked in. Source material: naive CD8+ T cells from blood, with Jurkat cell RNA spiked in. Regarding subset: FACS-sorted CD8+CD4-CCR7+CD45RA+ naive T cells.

CDR3 sequence (DNA): TGCAGCGTTGAGAGGGCTAGCAGGCATCAACGGTACGAGCAGTACTTC. This translates into CSVERASRHQRYEQYF. V is TRBV29-1 and J is TRBJ2-7; possibly TRBD2 for D (5 bases). Germline V gene sequence: CDR1 SQVTM, CDR2 ANQGSEA. Trimming took 3 bases from V and 4 from J, leaving 22 bases between them. The CDR3 covers 16 residues.